This T cell receptor beta chain came from a study of cytomegalovirus exposure and HLA in healthy donors. TCRdb's table, derived via immunoSEQ multiplex PCR, lists solely in-frame clones and lacks some. The data contain tens of thousands of clones, roughly 90% of them singletons. A note on this clone: Its antigen is not known.

V lost 6 bases and J 7 bases, leaving 15 bases between the germline ends. In germline, CDR1 is MDHEN, CDR2 SYDVKM. There are 14 residues in the CDR3. Study-wide findings and caveats: Cytomegalovirus-associated TCR beta chains were listed, numbering roughly 150. It was reported that the classifier diagnosed cytomegalovirus status with high specificity and sensitivity in both the original and validation cohorts.

V and J are TRBV28 and TRBJ1-4, with D possibly TRBD1 on 5 matching bases. The TCR originated in a man aged 18 to 29 in good health and CMV-seronegative. Sequencing was performed on PBMCs. CDR3 nucleotide sequence: TGTGCCAGCAGCCGGGGGACCTGGGGTGAAAAACTGTTTTTT. This sequence encodes CASSRGTWGEKLFF.